Presented here are 24 T cell receptor beta chains from one specimen sequenced in a study of shared clonotypes between healthy human individuals. This table comes from immunoSEQ multiplex PCR, and its TCRdb copy is limited to in-frame clones, with some not included. The sample includes approximately 2.4 million clones, 90% to 96% seen only once; the top ten take approximately 0.13%. Sequenced sample: naive CD4+ T cells sorted from blood. The subset here: CD45RA+ positively selected. The receptors shown here come from a young man in good health.

The V and J genes are TRBV5-1 and TRBJ2-7, with D possibly matching TRBD2 (6 bases). Germline V gene sequence: CDR1 SGHRS, CDR2 YFSETQ. Trimming stripped 4 bases from V and 2 bases from J, with 13 bases between. The CDR3 has 14 residues. The CDR3 loop reads CASSPWTNPYEQYF. The CDR3 DNA is TGCGCCAGCAGCCCCTGGACTAACCCCTACGAGCAGTACTTC.

The V call is TRBV5-1, the J call TRBJ2-7, with 9 positions matching TRBD2. The germline gives CDR1 SGHRS, CDR2 YFSETQ. The J segment lost 3 bases and the V segment lost 3 bases, leaving 4 bases of the junction unmatched. The length of the CDR3 is 14 residues. The CDR3 here is CASSSLTSGYEQYF. The CDR3 DNA follows: TGCGCCAGCAGCTCCCTGACTAGCGGCTACGAGCAGTACTTC.

This clone was seen a single time. V gene TRBV11-2 combines with J gene TRBJ2-7, with a tentative D call TRBD1 (6 bases). Per the germline V gene, CDR1 is SGHAT and CDR2 is FQNNGV. Trimming took 0 bases from V and 3 from J, leaving 18 bases between them. The CDR3 covers 17 residues. The CDR3: CASSLDLGDIEYYEQYF. CDR3 sequence (DNA): TGTGCCAGCAGCTTAGATCTTGGGGACATCGAATACTACGAGCAGTACTTC. Full variable domain (rest looked up from reference TRBV11-2 and TRBJ2-7): EAGVAQSPRYKIIEKRQSVAFWCNPISGHATLYWYQQILGQGPKLLIQFQNNGVVDDSQLPKDRFSAERLKGVDSTLKIQPAKLEDSAVYLCASSLDLGDIEYYEQYFGPGTRLTVT.

V gene TRBV6-5 combines with J gene TRBJ2-7, with 11 nucleotides matching TRBD2. This CDR3 is built from 14 residues. With V trimmed by 5 bases and J by 3 bases, 3 bases remained unmatched. Germline V gene sequence: CDR1 MNHEY, CDR2 SVGAGI. The CDR3 loop is CASSLAGGGYEQYF. In DNA, the CDR3 is TGTGCCAGCAGTCTAGCGGGGGGTGGCTACGAGCAGTACTTC.

The CDR3 spells CASSPAQGSSNQPQHF. Here the CDR3 DNA reads TGTGCCAGTAGTCCCGCACAGGGATCTAGCAATCAGCCCCAGCATTTT. V and J are TRBV19 and TRBJ1-5; possible D gene TRBD1, 6 bases. The V gene lost 5 bases and the J gene lost 0 bases, with 14 bases spanning the gap. CDR1 is LNHDA, CDR2 SQIVND, per germline (reference sequence). This CDR3 region has 16 residues.

In DNA form, the CDR3 reads TGCGCCAGCAGCTTGGGACAGGGGGTCGATGAGCAGTTCTTC. This encodes CASSLGQGVDEQFF. This chain links TRBV5-1 with TRBJ2-1; 9 bases map to TRBD1. J lost 8 bases, V lost 0 bases, and 3 bases had no gene match. CDR3 length equals 14 residues. The germline CDR1 and CDR2 sequences are SGHRS and YFSETQ.

The rearrangement links TRBV10-2 to TRBJ2-5; TRBD1 matches 8 bases. Germline CDR1 WSHSY, CDR2 SAAADI. CDR3 length equals 14 residues. V was pared by 6 bases and J by 2 bases, with 5 bases of the junction left unmatched. CDR3 sequence reads: CASSTDRGQETQYF. CDR3 sequence (DNA): TGCGCCAGCAGCACCGACAGGGGACAAGAGACCCAGTACTTC.

The chain couples TRBV30 to TRBJ2-3; 7 nucleotides match TRBD2. The CDR3 runs 16 residues. Germline V lookup: CDR1 GTSNPN, CDR2 SVGIG (reference sequence). V lost 3 bases to trimming and J lost 2 bases; unmatched junction nucleotides: 11. This chain's CDR3 is CAWRFTLADYTDTQYF. The DNA for the CDR3 is TGTGCCTGGAGGTTTACTCTAGCGGATTACACAGATACGCAGTATTTT.

This rearrangement joins TRBV10-3 to TRBJ1-1; TRBD1 matches 9 bases. CDR1 and CDR2 (germline): ENHRY, SYGVKD. The CDR3 totals 15 residues. V lost 11 bases, J lost 1 base, and 11 bases stayed unmatched. The CDR3 loop is CASTGTGFGNTEAFF. The CDR3 DNA reads as TGTGCCTCCACCGGGACAGGGTTCGGGAACACTGAAGCTTTCTTT.

The V and J genes are TRBV27 and TRBJ2-7; 10 bases line up with TRBD1. The J segment lost 6 bases and the V segment lost 6 bases, leaving 11 bases of the junction unmatched. CDR1 and CDR2 (germline): MNHEY, SMNVEV (reference sequence). This CDR3 region has 15 residues. DNA for the CDR3: TGTGCCAGCAGAGTTCCGGGACAGGGGCCTTCCGAGCAGTACTTC. Residues: CASRVPGQGPSEQYF.

This chain uses TRBV4-2 with TRBJ1-5; D gene unclear. CDR1 is LGHNA, CDR2 YNFKEQ, per germline. V lost 0 bases and J lost 7, with 13 bases in between. The CDR3 runs 15 residues. The DNA of the CDR3 is TGTGCCAGCAGCCAAGAAGGGCCAGAGACGCAGCCCCAGCATTTT. This codes for CASSQEGPETQPQHF.

The V gene is TRBV21-1, the J gene TRBJ2-7. TRBV21-1 counts as a pseudogene. The CDR3 sequence is 11 residues long. CDR3 in amino acids: CASSKVSEQYF. CDR3 bases: TGTGCCAGCAGCAAAGTAAGCGAGCAGTACTTC.

Notes on this clone: Other DNA variants within this sample encode the same CDR3. This rearrangement joins TRBV18 to TRBJ1-6; D is unclear. V lost 3 bases to trimming and J lost 2 bases, with 5 bases between them. Germline V CDR1 and CDR2: KGHSH, LQKENI. The CDR3 loop spans 14 amino acids. CDR3 in amino acids: CASSPGAYNSPLHF. As DNA, the CDR3 is TGTGCCAGCTCACCCGGGGCCTATAATTCACCCCTCCACTTT.

The chain carries TRBV7-8 and TRBJ1-2; perhaps TRBD1 as D (6 bases). The CDR3 is 16 residues long. CDR1 and CDR2 from the germline V gene are SGHVS and FQNEAQ. V was pared by 5 bases and J by 2 bases, with 18 bases between. The CDR3 DNA is TGTGCCAGCAGCCCAATGGACAGAGCAAACAACTATGGCTACACCTTC. Its translation is CASSPMDRANNYGYTF. Full variable domain (rest looked up from reference TRBV7-8 and TRBJ1-2): GAGVSQSPRYKVAKRGQDVALRCDPISGHVSLFWYQQALGQGPEFLTYFQNEAQLDKSGLPSDRFFAERPEGSVSTLKIQRTQQEDSAVYLCASSPMDRANNYGYTFGSGTRLTVV.

This clone was detected once. The chain links TRBV10-1 to TRBJ2-1; 13 bases are a match to TRBD2. Trimming removed 4 bases from V and 9 bases from J; junction bases left unmatched: 6. The CDR3 is 15 residues long. CDR1 and CDR2 from the germline V gene are WNHNN and SYGVQD (reference sequence). CDR3 coding DNA: TGCGCCAGCAGTGCTGGACTAGCGGGAGCCGGTGAGCAGTTCTTC. Encoded protein: CASSAGLAGAGEQFF.

V gene TRBV6-6 combines with J gene TRBJ2-1; TRBD2 agrees at 12 bases. Losses at the gene ends were 2 bases for V and 9 bases for J; bases not matched to a gene: 5. Germline assignment: CDR1 MNHNY and CDR2 SVGAGI (reference sequence). This CDR3 comprises 15 residues. CDR3 coding DNA: TGTGCCAGCAGTTACGCGACTAGCGGGGGAGGTGAGCAGTTCTTC. Translation gives CASSYATSGGGEQFF.

V gene TRBV5-1 combines with J gene TRBJ2-2, with D hard to call. The CDR3 loop spans 14 amino acids. Germline CDR1 SGHRS, CDR2 YFSETQ. Deletions cut 4 bases from V and 4 bases from J, with 11 bases between. The CDR3 nucleotides read TGCGCCAGCAGCCCGCAGGCTGCCACCGGGGAGCTGTTTTTT. Translated, it gives CASSPQAATGELFF.

The chain joins TRBV2 to TRBJ2-3; 10 nucleotides agree with TRBD2. CDR3 size: 15 residues. Germline V gene lookup returns CDR1 SNHLY and CDR2 FYNNEI. V lost 7 bases, J lost 5 bases, and 9 bases stayed unmatched. The CDR3 loop reads CASKGRLAGVDTQYF. The DNA of the CDR3 is TGTGCCAGCAAGGGAAGGCTAGCGGGAGTAGATACGCAGTATTTT.

This sequence joins TRBV30 and TRBJ2-2; the D gene could be TRBD1 or TRBD2 (6 bases each). The CDR3 length is 11 residues. Germline-derived CDR1 and CDR2 are GTSNPN and SVGIG (reference sequence). The V end was cut by 8 bases, the J end by 6 bases, with 10 bases between. This CDR3 reads CAHRGAGELFF. Here the CDR3 DNA reads TGTGCCCATAGGGGGGCCGGGGAGCTGTTTTTT.

This clone was observed once. The rearrangement uses TRBV10-3 and TRBJ2-2; a possible D gene is TRBD2 (6 bases). V lost 3 bases and J 2 bases, leaving 13 bases between the germline ends. Germline V gene sequence: CDR1 ENHRY, CDR2 SYGVKD. The CDR3 has 16 amino acids. The CDR3 nucleotides are TGTGCCATCAGTGAATCGGCGGGGAGCAACACCGGGGAGCTGTTTTTT. Encoded protein: CAISESAGSNTGELFF.

The V call is TRBV10-3, the J call TRBJ2-1, with 10 bases identical to TRBD2. Germline CDR1 reads ENHRY; CDR2 reads SYGVKD. This CDR3 comprises 15 residues. Losses at the gene ends were 5 bases for V and 8 bases for J; bases not matched to a gene: 9. The CDR3 DNA is TGTGCCATCAGTCACTCCAGCGGGGGGGCTTATGAGCAGTTCTTC. Its translation is CAISHSSGGAYEQFF.

The genes are TRBV21-1 and TRBJ2-7; no check of the table's D call, TRBD2, against the DNA was made. TRBV21-1 is classified as a pseudogene. CDR3 length: 18 residues. The CDR3, as DNA: TGTGCCAGCAGCAAATTTGGGTGGTTGAGGGAGAGACCCTACGAGCAGTACTTC. This sequence encodes CASSKFGWLRERPYEQYF.

On this clone itself: Other DNA sequences from this sample encode an identical CDR3 as well. The CDR3 reads CASSSPGDTYEQYF. DNA of the CDR3: TGTGCCAGCAGCTCACCGGGAGATACCTACGAGCAGTACTTC. The genes are TRBV5-4 and TRBJ2-7, with D possibly TRBD2 on 6 matching bases. V lost 3 bases and J 2 bases, leaving 12 bases between the germline ends. Germline CDR1 reads SGHNT; CDR2 reads YYREEE (reference sequence). This CDR3 is 14 amino acids long. The complete variable domain, with remaining parts taken from reference TRBV5-4 and TRBJ2-7, reads ETGVTQSPTHLIKTRGQQVTLRCSSQSGHNTVSWYQQALGQGPQFIFQYYREEENGRGNFPPRFSGLQFPNYSSELNVNALELDDSALYLCASSSPGDTYEQYFGPGTRLTVT.

This rearrangement joins TRBV5-6 to TRBJ2-3; 10 nucleotides align to TRBD1. CDR3 length equals 15 residues. Germline CDR1 reads SGHDT; CDR2 reads YYEEEE. V was pared by 2 bases and J by 2 bases, with 2 bases of the junction left unmatched. The CDR3: CASSLGTGVTDTQYF. As DNA, the CDR3 is TGTGCCAGCAGCTTAGGGACAGGGGTCACAGATACGCAGTATTTT.